Following are 31 T cell receptor beta chains from one sample sequenced in a study of CD8 T cells in Susac syndrome. Roughly 0.45 to 1 ug RNA was reverse transcribed with random hexamers. Via MiXCR, TCRdb re-called the immunoSEQ multiplex PCR reads, giving one row per CDR3 protein. Of over 95,000 distinct CDR3 sequences in the sample, around 90% are singletons; the top ten hold roughly 0.14%. The material sequenced was CD4+ T cells from PBMCs. The source is a human donor in good health.

The chain employs TRBV3-1 and TRBJ2-5, with 12 bases lining up with TRBD2. Per germline, CDR1 LGHDT and CDR2 YNNKEL (reference sequence). V gave up 4 bases and J gave up 3 bases; unmatched junction bases: 0. CDR3 length equals 14 residues. DNA for the CDR3: TGTGCCAGCAGCCGACTAGCGGGGGAAGAGACCCAGTACTTC. This translates into CASSRLAGEETQYF.

This clonotype was found once. This sequence joins TRBV19 and TRBJ2-3; D call uncertain. Trimming took off 10 bases at V and 0 bases at J, with 17 bases between the two ends. From germline, CDR1 is LNHDA and CDR2 SQIVND (reference sequence). The CDR3 runs 15 residues. CDR3 sequence: CATSLLFVSTDTQYF. The CDR3 coding sequence is TGTGCCACCTCACTCCTCTTTGTGAGCACAGATACGCAGTATTTT.

The genes are TRBV4-3 and TRBJ1-1; no clear D. The CDR3 spans 13 residues. Germline V gene lookup returns CDR1 LGHNA and CDR2 YSLEER. With 2 bases removed from V and 4 bases from J, the gap between germline ends came to 8 bases. The CDR3 DNA reads as TGCGCCAGCAGCCAAACCCGGGGCACTGAAGCTTTCTTT. It translates to CASSQTRGTEAFF.

The gene calls are TRBV7-9 and TRBJ2-3, with D perhaps assigned TRBD1 or TRBD2 (7 bases each). Deletions cut 5 bases from V and 5 bases from J, with 14 bases between. Germline V lookup: CDR1 SEHNR, CDR2 FQNEAQ (reference sequence). CDR3 length: 14 residues. In DNA, the CDR3 is TGTGCCAGCAGCCCGGGACAGCGGGGAGATACGCAGTATTTT. Translation: CASSPGQRGDTQYF.

J is TRBJ2-4 and V is TRBV4-2; 9 positions match TRBD1. The CDR3 has 17 residues. V was pared by 1 base and J by 4 bases, with 8 bases of the junction left unmatched. Germline CDR1 LGHNA, CDR2 YNFKEQ. The CDR3 reads CASSQVGAGQGKNIQYF. The CDR3 nucleotides are TGTGCCAGCAGCCAAGTAGGCGCGGGACAGGGAAAAAACATTCAGTACTTC.

V and J are TRBV6-5 and TRBJ1-2, with 8 nucleotides matching TRBD1. V shed 5 bases and J 8 bases; nucleotides not matched to a gene: 4. This CDR3 is built from 12 residues. Germline CDR1 and CDR2: MNHEY and SVGAGI. The CDR3, as DNA: TGTGCCAGCAGTCCTTGGACAGGGGGCTACACCTTC. Amino acid sequence: CASSPWTGGYTF.

The rearrangement joins TRBV6-2 or TRBV6-3 to TRBJ2-5, with 9 bases lining up with TRBD2. The CDR3 has 16 residues. Germline V gene sequence: CDR1 MNHEY, CDR2 SVGEGT. Trimming took 0 bases from V and 4 from J; bases not matched to a gene: 6. The CDR3 DNA follows: TGTGCCAGCAGTTACTCGGAGGCGGGGGGGCGAGAGACCCAGTACTTC. The encoded protein is CASSYSEAGGRETQYF.

The rearrangement uses TRBV2 and TRBJ1-5; D possibly corresponds to TRBD1 (6 bases). This CDR3 has 15 amino acids. Germline V gene sequence: CDR1 SNHLY, CDR2 FYNNEI. With 5 bases removed from V and 4 bases from J, the gap between germline ends came to 15 bases. The CDR3 is CASSSPGQTNQPQHF. The CDR3 DNA reads as TGTGCCAGCAGTTCGCCTGGACAGACGAATCAGCCCCAGCATTTT.

This clonotype was found once. The chain couples TRBV12-3 or TRBV12-4 to TRBJ1-3; D remains ambiguous. This CDR3 comprises 12 residues. With 10 bases removed from V and 0 bases from J, the gap between germline ends came to 7 bases. The CDR3: CANGLSGNTIYF. CDR3 sequence (DNA): TGTGCCAACGGACTCTCTGGAAACACCATATATTTT.

The V call is TRBV19, the J call TRBJ1-1; 7 bases map to TRBD1. The length of the CDR3 is 15 residues. Germline V CDR1 and CDR2: LNHDA, SQIVND (reference sequence). V dropped 4 bases and J dropped 0; count of bases not matched to a gene: 5. CDR3 region: CASSNSGGVNTEAFF. The CDR3, as DNA: TGTGCCAGTAGTAACTCAGGGGGAGTGAACACTGAAGCTTTCTTT.

V and J are TRBV7-8 and TRBJ2-1, with 9 bases identical to TRBD2. This CDR3 is 16 amino acids long. The V and J ends lost 3 bases and 4 bases, in that order; junction bases with no gene match: 7. Germline V lookup: CDR1 SGHVS, CDR2 FQNEAQ. The CDR3: CASSLVETSGYNEQFF. The CDR3 DNA is TGTGCCAGCAGCTTGGTGGAGACTAGCGGATACAATGAGCAGTTCTTC.

This chain links TRBV11-2 with TRBJ1-1, with D hard to call. Per the germline V gene, CDR1 is SGHAT and CDR2 is FQNNGV. CDR3 length: 14 amino acids. V shed 3 bases and J shed 3 bases, with 11 bases lying between them. For the CDR3, the DNA is TGTGCCAGCAGCTTTTCGGGTATCGACACTGAAGCTTTCTTT. This gives the protein CASSFSGIDTEAFF.

The CDR3 coding sequence is TGCGCCAGCAGGCCGGGAGGTGGGGGAAAGCAAGAGACCCAGTACTTC. This translates into CASRPGGGGKQETQYF. The V call is TRBV5-1, the J call TRBJ2-5; 7 bases are shared with TRBD2. Germline CDR1 SGHRS, CDR2 YFSETQ. V lost 5 bases, J lost 2 bases, and 12 bases stayed unmatched. This CDR3 contains 16 residues.

The chain carries TRBV6-5 and TRBJ2-7; D perhaps matches TRBD1 (6 bases). V was cut by 6 bases and J by 3 bases, with 6 bases left in between. The CDR3 is made up of 11 amino acids. CDR1 and CDR2 from the germline V gene are MNHEY and SVGAGI. The CDR3 loop is CASRQGYEQYF. CDR3 sequence (DNA): TGTGCCAGCAGACAGGGCTACGAGCAGTACTTC.

The chain joins TRBV7-2 to TRBJ1-4, with unresolved D. In germline, CDR1 is SGHTA, CDR2 FQGNSA. The CDR3 extends over 12 amino acids. The V end was cut by 5 bases, the J end by 8 bases, with 9 bases between. The CDR3 DNA reads as TGTGCCAGCAGCAGACACGCGGAAAAACTGTTTTTT. It encodes CASSRHAEKLFF.

The chain joins TRBV7-2 to TRBJ1-1, with D uncertain. Germline V gene lookup returns CDR1 SGHTA and CDR2 FQGNSA. The CDR3 totals 14 residues. The V end lost 1 base, the J end lost 7 bases, and 13 bases lay between the germline ends. This CDR3 is CASSLDLQKIEAFF. CDR3 nucleotide sequence: TGTGCCAGCAGCTTAGATCTCCAAAAGATTGAAGCTTTCTTT.

This chain links TRBV6-5 with TRBJ1-5; D uncertain. The CDR3 runs to 16 residues. Germline lookup yields CDR1 MNHEY and CDR2 SVGAGI. Trimming stripped 0 bases from V and 0 bases from J, with 9 bases between. For the CDR3, the DNA is TGTGCCAGCAGTTACTCCTACACCGATAGCAATCAGCCCCAGCATTTT. Its translation is CASSYSYTDSNQPQHF.

This chain links TRBV3-1 with TRBJ1-5; D possibly corresponds to TRBD1 (6 bases). The V gene's germline CDR1 is LGHDT and CDR2 YNNKEL (reference sequence). Trimming shortened V by 4 bases and J by 1 base, and 17 bases separated the two germline ends. The CDR3 is made up of 17 amino acids. As DNA, the CDR3 is TGTGCCAGCAGCCTTTCTTCCAGGGGTATAAGCAATCAGCCCCAGCATTTT. Amino acids: CASSLSSRGISNQPQHF. The whole variable domain, filled in from reference TRBV3-1 and TRBJ1-5, reads DTAVSQTPKYLVTQMGNDKSIKCEQNLGHDTMYWYKQDSKKFLKIMFSYNNKELIINETVPNRFSPKSPDKAHLNLHINSLELGDSAVYFCASSLSSRGISNQPQHFGDGTRLSIL.

The CDR3 sequence is CASSGTNFSNTEAFF. The CDR3, as DNA: TGTGCCAGCTCCGGGACAAACTTTTCGAACACTGAAGCTTTCTTT. The chain combines TRBV27 with TRBJ1-1; D may be TRBD1 (6 bases). Germline V gene sequence: CDR1 MNHEY, CDR2 SMNVEV (reference sequence). This CDR3 is 15 amino acids long. V lost 8 bases to trimming and J lost 1 base, with 17 bases between them.

The chain uses TRBV28 and TRBJ1-5, with a possible D match to TRBD1 (6 bases). From germline, CDR1 is MDHEN and CDR2 SYDVKM. The V end was cut by 4 bases, the J end by 3 bases, with 19 bases between. The CDR3 is made up of 17 amino acids. The CDR3 DNA follows: TGTGCCAGCAGTTATCGGATTCCTCGACAGGACAATCAGCCCCAGCATTTT. Its translation: CASSYRIPRQDNQPQHF.

CDR3 sequence: CASSIVLDTEAFF. For the CDR3, the DNA is TGTGCCAGTAGTATAGTTCTGGACACTGAAGCTTTCTTT. J is TRBJ1-1 and V is TRBV19; D gene ambiguous. V was cut by 1 base and J by 3 bases, with 6 bases left in between. CDR1 and CDR2 from the germline V gene are LNHDA and SQIVND (reference sequence). The CDR3 covers 13 residues.

J is TRBJ1-1 and V is TRBV18; D uncertain. The CDR3 loop spans 14 amino acids. The V and J ends lost 3 bases and 0 bases respectively, with 8 bases between them. Germline V gives CDR1 KGHSH, CDR2 LQKENI. The CDR3 DNA is TGTGCCAGCTCACCCTCCGGTGTGAACACTGAAGCTTTCTTT. Residues: CASSPSGVNTEAFF.

The chain has TRBV7-2 and TRBJ2-7; no definite D call. Germline-derived CDR1 and CDR2 are SGHTA and FQGNSA. The ends were cut back, 5 bases at V and 2 bases at J, with 13 bases in the middle. CDR3 length equals 14 residues. This chain's CDR3 is CASSPSGRTYEQYF. The CDR3 DNA is TGTGCCAGCAGCCCCAGTGGGCGGACCTACGAGCAGTACTTC.

The chain carries TRBV5-6 and TRBJ2-7; tentative D call: TRBD2 (5 bases). The V gene's germline CDR1 is SGHDT and CDR2 YYEEEE. The V end lost 0 bases, the J end lost 3 bases, and 10 bases lay between the germline ends. This CDR3 contains 14 residues. CDR3 sequence: CASSLGGQYYEQYF. Written as DNA, the CDR3 is TGTGCCAGCAGCTTGGGAGGGCAGTACTACGAGCAGTACTTC.

CDR3 bases: TGTGCCAGCAGTACCCCCGACAGCTACGAGCAGTACTTC. Protein: CASSTPDSYEQYF. The chain recombines TRBV28 with TRBJ2-7; D might be TRBD1 (5 bases). The CDR3 has 13 amino acids. V shed 5 bases and J shed 3 bases, with 11 bases lying between them. CDR1 MDHEN and CDR2 SYDVKM come from the germline V gene.

The V call is TRBV6-2 or TRBV6-3, the J call TRBJ1-1, with D possibly TRBD1 on 5 matching bases. CDR3 length: 14 amino acids. Trimming took off 7 bases at V and 3 bases at J, with 15 bases between the two ends. CDR1 MNHEY and CDR2 SVGEGT come from the germline V gene. CDR3 coding DNA: TGTGCCAGCATTCAGCAGGGCGCCGACACTGAAGCTTTCTTT. Its translation is CASIQQGADTEAFF.

V gene TRBV9 combines with J gene TRBJ2-1; TRBD2 is a possible D gene (6 bases). Germline values: CDR1 SGDLS, CDR2 YYNGEE. Trimming stripped 0 bases from V and 4 bases from J, with 11 bases between. The CDR3 is made up of 15 amino acids. The CDR3 here is CASSVALAIYNEQFF. CDR3 nucleotides: TGTGCCAGCAGCGTAGCACTAGCTATATACAATGAGCAGTTCTTC.

Here the CDR3 reads CASSPRWGDTGELFF. CDR3 nucleotides: TGTGCCAGCAGCCCCCGTTGGGGGGACACCGGGGAGCTGTTTTTT. V is TRBV5-5 and J is TRBJ2-2; tentatively, D is TRBD2 (6 bases). Germline lookup yields CDR1 SGHKS and CDR2 YYEKEE (reference sequence). With 4 bases removed from V and 3 bases from J, the gap between germline ends came to 13 bases. This CDR3 has 15 amino acids.

The genes are TRBV7-4 and TRBJ1-1; D gene ambiguous. Germline V CDR1 and CDR2: SGHVT, SQSDAQ. The CDR3 consists of 13 residues. The V gene lost 2 bases and the J gene lost 4 bases, with 8 bases spanning the gap. In nucleotides, the CDR3 is TGTGCCAGCAGCTTAAACTGCCGCACTGAAGCTTTCTTT. This codes for CASSLNCRTEAFF.

This clonotype was counted a few times. J is TRBJ2-1 and V is TRBV7-6, with no clear D. The V gene's germline CDR1 is SGHVS and CDR2 FNYEAQ. The V gene lost 2 bases and the J gene lost 5 bases, with 13 bases spanning the gap. The CDR3 totals 15 residues. CDR3 region: CASSLPYSSDNEQFF. CDR3 nucleotide sequence: TGTGCCAGCAGCTTACCGTATAGTTCGGACAATGAGCAGTTCTTC.

This chain uses TRBV5-1 with TRBJ1-1, with TRBD1 as a possible D gene (5 bases). Germline assignment: CDR1 SGHRS and CDR2 YFSETQ. V was cut by 2 bases and J by 2 bases, with 7 bases left in between. The CDR3 runs 13 residues. The CDR3 is CASSFQGNTEAFF. The CDR3 bases are TGCGCCAGCAGCTTTCAGGGTAACACTGAAGCTTTCTTT.